The sequence of this T cell receptor (beta chain) was determined in a study of cytomegalovirus exposure and HLA in healthy donors. With V trimmed by 6 bases and J by 1 base, 5 bases remained unmatched. The CDR3 extends over 15 amino acids. PCR was performed using 60 Vbeta and 13 Jbeta primers. Using immunoSEQ multiplex PCR, the repertoire was profiled, and TCRdb retains in-frame clones only, with some absent. The sample yields around 150,000 clones, approximately 71% seen once. This clone was counted only a few times. Its specificity is unknown. Study conclusions and caveats: Highly shared variants forming one cluster were likely a sequencing artifact. Testing in vitro showed a few CMV-associated chains specific for CMV antigens.

The V call is TRBV6-7, the J call TRBJ1-5; 8 nucleotides line up with TRBD1. TRBV6-7 belongs to the ORF category, with a function that is uncertain. This clonotype was sampled from a man aged 50 to 60 in good health and CMV-seronegative. Sequenced sample: PBMCs. CDR3 region: CASREDRASNQPQHF. The CDR3 region has the DNA TGTGCCAGCAGAGAGGACAGGGCGAGCAATCAGCCCCAGCATTTT.